This is a list of T cell receptor beta chains from one sample in a study of regulatory T cells in long-lasting Graves disease. TCRdb ran MiXCR on the multiplex PCR reads and lists one entry per CDR3 protein. The sample has approximately 360,000 distinct CDR3 sequences; 10% to 15% are singletons. This sample was shared with a second study, whose subject was T cells in Graves' hyperthyroidism and ophthalmopathy.

The sample here was peripheral blood mononuclear cells (PBMCs), taken at new diagnosis, from a patient treated with antithyroid drugs. The receptors derive from a woman between 18 and 30 years old with Graves disease. Each CDR3 is given with its conserved first and last residue. A D gene is named only where the DNA matches it firmly. Size is omitted from some rows. Given values are once, few, many or a class for expanded clones.

v_call,j_call,d_call,clone_size,cdr3_nt,cdr3_aa
TRBV6-2/TRBV6-3,TRBJ2-4,.,many,TGTGCCAGCAGTGAGGCCCAGGGAAACATTCAGTACTTC,CASSEAQGNIQYF
TRBV4-1,TRBJ1-5,.,.,TGCGCCAGCAGCGTGGGGGCGGATCAGCTCCAGCATTTT,CASSVGADQLQHF
TRBV5-1,TRBJ1-1,.,few,TGCGCCAGCCGTATGTTAGGGACCGAAGCTTTCTTT,CASRMLGTEAFF
TRBV7-6,TRBJ2-3,.,few,TGTGCCAGCAGCTTAAGGGGACCACAAGATACGCAGTATTTT,CASSLRGPQDTQYF
TRBV20-1,TRBJ2-3,.,many,TGCAGTGCTAGAGTCAGGCAGTTCACAGATACGCAGTATTTT,CSARVRQFTDTQYF
TRBV11-2,TRBJ2-7,.,.,TGTGCCAGCAGCACGCCCAGCTCAGGGGCCTCCGCTTTCTACGAGCAGTACTTC,CASSTPSSGASAFYEQYF
TRBV9,TRBJ1-2,TRBD1,.,TGTGCCAGCAGCGTAGACACGGGACAGGGGGCTGGCTACACCTTC,CASSVDTGQGAGYTF
TRBV7-9,TRBJ1-1,.,many,TGTGCCAGCAGCTTATCGTTCAGGGACCCAGCTTTCTTT,CASSLSFRDPAFF
TRBV10-2,TRBJ1-4,TRBD1,.,TGCGCCAGCAGCGACAGAGGACAGGACCCAAATGAAAAACTGTTTTTT,CASSDRGQDPNEKLFF
TRBV7-2,TRBJ1-1,.,many,TGTGCCAGCAGCCTGGGACATTTGAACACTGAAGCTTTCTTT,CASSLGHLNTEAFF
TRBV12-3/TRBV12-4,TRBJ2-1,TRBD2,many,TGTGCCAGCAGCTTAAGGAACCGACTAGCGGGATACTATGAGCAGTTCTTC,CASSLRNRLAGYYEQFF
TRBV4-3,TRBJ2-3,TRBD1,.,TGCGCCAGCAGCCAACTCAGAGGGGGCGTCGATACGCAGTATTTT,CASSQLRGGVDTQYF
TRBV27,TRBJ2-1,.,many,TGTGCCAGCGTCCTCCGACTAAGCTCCTACAATGAGCAGTTCTTC,CASVLRLSSYNEQFF
TRBV11-2,TRBJ2-5,TRBD2,many,TGTGCCAGCAGCGAAGGACTAGCGGGGGGAAGGTACCAAGAGACCCAGTACTTC,CASSEGLAGGRYQETQYF
TRBV29-1,TRBJ1-3,.,many,TGCAGCGTTTCTCTGACGGTCTCTGGAAACACCATATATTTT,CSVSLTVSGNTIYF
TRBV25-1,TRBJ2-1,TRBD1,many,TGTGCCAGCAGTGACGAGACAGGGTCCTCCTACAATGAGCAGTTCTTC,CASSDETGSSYNEQFF
TRBV12-3/TRBV12-4,TRBJ2-5,.,.,TGTGCCAGCAGTTCCCGGACCCCACAAGAGACCCAGTACTTC,CASSSRTPQETQYF
TRBV6-2/TRBV6-3,TRBJ1-4,.,many,TGTGCCAGCAGACCGAGACAGGCCGCAAATGAAAAACTGTTTTTT,CASRPRQAANEKLFF
TRBV12-3/TRBV12-4,TRBJ2-1,TRBD2,.,TGTGCCAGCAGAGCGGCCGGGACTAGCGGGAGTTGGTCATACAATGAGCAGTTCTTC,CASRAAGTSGSWSYNEQFF
TRBV12-3/TRBV12-4,TRBJ2-3,.,.,TGTGCCAGCAGTGCTACTCGGAGCGGACTCACAGATACGCAGTATTTT,CASSATRSGLTDTQYF
TRBV7-2,TRBJ1-5,.,many,TGTGCCAGCAGCCGGGTCTCGGGAATGGCCCAGCATTTT,CASSRVSGMAQHF
TRBV2,TRBJ2-1,.,many,TGTGCCAGCAGTAGAGAAAATGAGCAGTTCTTC,CASSRENEQFF
TRBV30,TRBJ1-2,.,many,TGTGCCTGGAGTCCCCGGACAGACCTCTATGGCTACACCTTC,CAWSPRTDLYGYTF
TRBV6-1,TRBJ2-6,.,.,TGTGCCAGCAGTGAACTGAGCTCTGGGGCCAACGTCCTGACTTTC,CASSELSSGANVLTF
TRBV7-8,TRBJ1-1,.,many,TGTGCCAGCAGCTTAAGGTCAGGGGTGGGGTCTGAAGCTTTCTTT,CASSLRSGVGSEAFF
TRBV12-3/TRBV12-4,TRBJ2-2,TRBD1,many,TGTGCCAGCAGCATGGACAGGGGCACCGGGGAGCTGTTTTTT,CASSMDRGTGELFF
TRBV12-3/TRBV12-4,TRBJ2-7,.,many,TGTGCCAGCAGTGCCTTTGGGGGAGTGGGCTACGAGCAGTACTTC,CASSAFGGVGYEQYF
TRBV20-1,TRBJ2-3,.,few,TGCAGTGCTAGAGGAGGGGGAGGGGACACAGATACGCAGTATTTT,CSARGGGGDTDTQYF
TRBV10-3,TRBJ1-1,.,many,TGTGCCATCCGTGGGGGCGCGGGTACTGAAGCTTTCTTT,CAIRGGAGTEAFF
TRBV12-3/TRBV12-4,TRBJ1-3,.,many,TGTGCCAGCAGCACAAACGGAAACACCATATATTTT,CASSTNGNTIYF
TRBV6-1,TRBJ1-2,TRBD1,many,TGTGCCAGCAGTGAAGCCCATCGACAGGGAACGGGCTATGGCTACACCTTC,CASSEAHRQGTGYGYTF
TRBV7-9,TRBJ2-1,TRBD2,many,TGTGCCAGCAGTACTCCCGGGACTAGCGGGGGGGCCTCGGATGAGCAGTTCTTC,CASSTPGTSGGASDEQFF
TRBV28,TRBJ1-2,.,many,TGTGCCAGCAGTTTAACGGTCGCCGAGGGGTCGTTTGGCTACACCTTC,CASSLTVAEGSFGYTF
TRBV20-1,TRBJ2-5,.,.,TGCAGTGCTAGAGATGAAAGGGCAGCGGGCGAGACCCAGTACTTC,CSARDERAAGETQYF
TRBV7-2,TRBJ2-5,.,many,TGTGCCAGCAGCCCTTCAGGGAGCTCGGTATCCCAGTACTTC,CASSPSGSSVSQYF
TRBV20-1,TRBJ2-4,.,many,TGCAGTGCTATGGGGGCGGGGATAGAGGCCAAAAACATTCAGTACTTC,CSAMGAGIEAKNIQYF
TRBV11-2,TRBJ1-2,.,few,TGTGCCAGCAGCTTAGGGACTGCGGCTAACTATGGCTACACCTTC,CASSLGTAANYGYTF
TRBV6-1,TRBJ2-5,.,.,TGTGCCAGCAGCACCCAGGAGATAGAGACCCAGTACTTC,CASSTQEIETQYF